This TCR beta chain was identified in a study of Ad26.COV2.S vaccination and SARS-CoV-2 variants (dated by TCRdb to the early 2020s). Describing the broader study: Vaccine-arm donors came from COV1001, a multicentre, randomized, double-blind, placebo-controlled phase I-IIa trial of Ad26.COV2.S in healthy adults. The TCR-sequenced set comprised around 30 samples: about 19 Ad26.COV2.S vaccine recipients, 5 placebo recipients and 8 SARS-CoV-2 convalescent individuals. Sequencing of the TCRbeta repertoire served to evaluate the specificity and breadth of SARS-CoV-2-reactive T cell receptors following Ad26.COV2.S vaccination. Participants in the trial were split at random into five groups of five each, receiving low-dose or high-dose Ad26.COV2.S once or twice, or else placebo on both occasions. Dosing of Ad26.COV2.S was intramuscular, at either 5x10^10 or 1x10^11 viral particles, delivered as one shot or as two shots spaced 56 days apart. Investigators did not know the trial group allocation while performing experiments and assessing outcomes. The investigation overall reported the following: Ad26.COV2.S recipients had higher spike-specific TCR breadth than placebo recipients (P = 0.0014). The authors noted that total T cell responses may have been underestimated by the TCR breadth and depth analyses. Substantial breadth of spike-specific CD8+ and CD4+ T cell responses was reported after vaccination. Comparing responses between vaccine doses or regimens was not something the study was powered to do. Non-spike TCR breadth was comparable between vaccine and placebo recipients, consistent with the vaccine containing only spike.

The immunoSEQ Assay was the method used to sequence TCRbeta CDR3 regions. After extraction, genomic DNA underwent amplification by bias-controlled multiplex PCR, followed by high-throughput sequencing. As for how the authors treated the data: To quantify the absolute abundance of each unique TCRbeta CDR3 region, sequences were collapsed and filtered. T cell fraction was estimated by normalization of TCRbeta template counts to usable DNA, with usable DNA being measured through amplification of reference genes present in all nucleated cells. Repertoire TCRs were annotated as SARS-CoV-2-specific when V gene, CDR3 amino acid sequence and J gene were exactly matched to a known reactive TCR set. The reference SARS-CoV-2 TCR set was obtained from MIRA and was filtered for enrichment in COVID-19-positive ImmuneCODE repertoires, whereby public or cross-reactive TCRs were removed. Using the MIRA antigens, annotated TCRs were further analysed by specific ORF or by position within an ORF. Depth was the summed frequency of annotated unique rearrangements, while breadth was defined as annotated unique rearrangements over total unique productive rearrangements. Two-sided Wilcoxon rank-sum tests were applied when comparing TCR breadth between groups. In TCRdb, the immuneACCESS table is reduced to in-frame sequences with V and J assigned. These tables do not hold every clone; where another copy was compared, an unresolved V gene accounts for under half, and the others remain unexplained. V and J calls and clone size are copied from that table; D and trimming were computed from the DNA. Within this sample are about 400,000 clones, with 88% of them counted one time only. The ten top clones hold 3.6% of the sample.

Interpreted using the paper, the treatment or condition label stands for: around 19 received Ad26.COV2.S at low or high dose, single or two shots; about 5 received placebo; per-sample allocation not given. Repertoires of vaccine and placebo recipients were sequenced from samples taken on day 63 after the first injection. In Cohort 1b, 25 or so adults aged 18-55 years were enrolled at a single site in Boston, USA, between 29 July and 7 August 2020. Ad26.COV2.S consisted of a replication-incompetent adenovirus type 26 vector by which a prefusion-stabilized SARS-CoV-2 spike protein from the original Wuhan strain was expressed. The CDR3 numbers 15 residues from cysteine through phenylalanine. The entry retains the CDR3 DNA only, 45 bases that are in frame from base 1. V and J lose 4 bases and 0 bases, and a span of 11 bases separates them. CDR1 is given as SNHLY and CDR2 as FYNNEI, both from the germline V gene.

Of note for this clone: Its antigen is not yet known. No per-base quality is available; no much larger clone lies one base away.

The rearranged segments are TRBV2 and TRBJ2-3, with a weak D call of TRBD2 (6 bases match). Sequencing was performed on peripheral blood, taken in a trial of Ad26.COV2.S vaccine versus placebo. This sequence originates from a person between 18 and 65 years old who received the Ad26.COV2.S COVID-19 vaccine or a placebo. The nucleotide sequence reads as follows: TGTGCCAGCAGTGGGGTCCTAGCGAGCACAGATACGCAGTATTTT. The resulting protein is CASSGVLASTDTQYF.